This TCR beta chain was recorded in a study of early T cells in non-severe SARS-CoV-2 infection. Unique molecular identifiers were affixed to single, distinct cDNA molecules. TCRdb re-analysed the 5' RACE reads in MiXCR, keeping a single row per CDR3 protein. The sample lists some 64,000 distinct CDR3 sequences, more than 7% occurring once. This clonotype was seen a handful of times. The sequencing here drew on whole blood, taken at baseline. The sequence was collected from an adult who was a healthcare worker with PCR-confirmed SARS-CoV-2 infection or an uninfected control (not recorded which).

CDR3 residues: CSASVPVHFSTDTQYF. The CDR3 DNA reads TGCAGTGCTAGCGTTCCGGTTCATTTTAGCACAGATACGCAGTATTTT. The chain recombines TRBV20-1 with TRBJ2-3; D not certain. This CDR3 is built from 16 residues. V lost 3 bases and J lost 0, with 16 bases in between. CDR1 and CDR2 (germline): DFQATT, SNEGSKA (reference sequence).